These T cell receptor beta chains were read from a single sample in a study of shared clonotypes between healthy human individuals. TCRdb's copy holds only in-frame clones and misses some; the assay was immunoSEQ multiplex PCR. The table has a few million clones, just over 90% seen once. Specimen: naive CD4+ T cells from PBMCs. These receptors were taken from a man aged 18 to 29 in good health. Some clones in this sample may be carry-over from other donors' samples. Both conserved end residues are part of each CDR3. A D gene is named only where the DNA matches it firmly. Size is stated for part of the rows, as once, few or many counts, or as a class when the clone is expanded.

v_gene,d_gene,abundance,j_gene,len,CDR3aa,CDR3nt
TRBV7-2,NA,NA,TRBJ2-1,15,CASSVLFSVYNEQFF,TGTGCCAGCAGCGTCCTGTTTTCGGTCTACAATGAGCAGTTCTTC
TRBV5-5,NA,NA,TRBJ1-5,13,CASTADSNQPQHF,TGTGCCAGCACCGCTGACAGCAATCAGCCCCAGCATTTT
TRBV12-5,TRBD2,NA,TRBJ2-3,14,CASGLAGGSDTQYF,TGTGCTAGTGGTCTAGCGGGAGGCTCAGATACGCAGTATTTT
TRBV5-1,TRBD2,few,TRBJ2-1,15,CASSYLAGALDEQFF,TGCGCCAGCAGCTACTTAGCGGGAGCGCTGGATGAGCAGTTCTTC
TRBV5-1,TRBD1,NA,TRBJ2-1,13,CASSPHRDSEQFF,TGCGCCAGCAGCCCACACCGGGACAGTGAGCAGTTCTTC
TRBV28,NA,NA,TRBJ1-1,13,CASSLLLNTEAFF,TGTGCCAGCAGCCTGCTTCTTAACACTGAAGCTTTCTTT
TRBV11-3,TRBD1,NA,TRBJ2-1,16,CASSLYGRGPYNEQFF,TGTGCCAGCAGCTTATACGGCAGGGGGCCCTACAATGAGCAGTTCTTC
TRBV2,TRBD1,NA,TRBJ2-7,12,CASRDRSYEQYF,TGTGCCAGTCGGGACAGGAGCTACGAGCAGTACTTC
TRBV10-3,NA,NA,TRBJ2-1,16,CAISESVAGSYNEQFF,TGTGCCATCAGTGAGTCGGTCGCGGGATCCTACAATGAGCAGTTCTTC
TRBV30,NA,NA,TRBJ2-1,14,CASSPIPGLGYQFF,TGTGCCTCATCCCCCATTCCGGGCCTCGGTTATCAGTTCTTC
TRBV7-3,TRBD2,NA,TRBJ2-7,15,CASSNTTSGRYEQYF,TGTGCCAGCAGCAATACTACTAGCGGGAGGTACGAGCAGTACTTC
TRBV30,NA,NA,TRBJ1-1,14,CAWSPGQGLGEAFF,TGTGCCTGGAGCCCCGGGCAGGGGCTCGGTGAAGCTTTCTTT
TRBV5-1,NA,NA,TRBJ1-3,15,CASSLFSPSGNTIYF,TGCGCCAGCAGCTTGTTTTCCCCCTCTGGAAACACCATATATTTT
TRBV7-9,NA,once,TRBJ2-7,12,CASSQSGGEQYF,TGTGCCAGCAGCCAAAGCGGCGGCGAGCAGTACTTC
TRBV28,NA,NA,TRBJ2-5,14,CASSLPRGEETQYF,TGTGCCAGCAGCCTCCCAAGGGGAGAAGAGACCCAGTACTTC
TRBV7-8,TRBD2,NA,TRBJ2-1,16,CASSLLAGVFPNEQFF,TGTGCCAGCAGCTTACTGGCGGGAGTCTTCCCCAATGAGCAGTTCTTC
TRBV6-1,NA,NA,TRBJ2-4,14,CASSERGRGNIQYF,TGTGCCAGCAGTGAACGGGGAAGGGGGAACATTCAGTACTTC
TRBV7-2,TRBD1,NA,TRBJ1-2,16,CASSLVGTVTNYGYTF,TGTGCCAGCAGCTTAGTGGGGACAGTTACTAACTATGGCTACACCTTC
TRBV18,NA,NA,TRBJ1-2,13,CASSLAGNYGYTF,TGTGCCAGCTCACTCGCAGGGAATTATGGCTACACCTTC
TRBV7-8,NA,NA,TRBJ2-7,14,CASSPSGDPYEQYF,TGTGCCAGCAGCCCGTCTGGCGACCCCTACGAGCAGTACTTC
TRBV6-6,TRBD2,NA,TRBJ2-7,12,CATGLAGAEQYF,TGTGCCACCGGACTAGCGGGAGCCGAGCAGTACTTC
TRBV5-1,TRBD1,NA,TRBJ1-1,16,CASSWDRGFVNTEAFF,TGCGCCAGCAGCTGGGACAGGGGATTCGTGAACACTGAAGCTTTCTTT
TRBV4-3,NA,NA,TRBJ1-2,13,CASSPYPSYGYTF,TGCGCCAGCAGCCCGTACCCAAGCTATGGCTACACCTTC
TRBV6-5,NA,NA,TRBJ2-7,14,CASTPGQSRYEQYF,TGTGCCAGCACCCCAGGACAGAGCCGTTACGAGCAGTACTTC
TRBV19,NA,NA,TRBJ1-5,15,CASSIRRDTSQPQHF,TGTGCCAGTAGTATCCGGCGGGACACGTCCCAGCCCCAGCATTTT
TRBV2,NA,NA,TRBJ1-2,11,CASRDHYGYTF,TGTGCCAGCAGGGACCACTATGGCTACACCTTC
TRBV7-9,TRBD2,NA,TRBJ2-2,17,CASRPPTGRADTGELFF,TGTGCCAGCAGACCCCCTACCGGGAGGGCTGACACCGGGGAGCTGTTTTTT
TRBV19,TRBD2,NA,TRBJ2-1,16,CASSMGLAASYNEQFF,TGTGCCAGTAGTATGGGTCTAGCGGCCTCCTACAATGAGCAGTTCTTC
TRBV7-2,NA,NA,TRBJ2-7,14,CASSQTRGIYEQYF,TGTGCCAGCAGCCAAACCCGGGGGATCTACGAGCAGTACTTC
TRBV7-2,NA,NA,TRBJ1-1,16,CASSLMSVARVTEAFF,TGTGCCAGCAGCTTAATGAGTGTGGCCCGGGTCACTGAAGCTTTCTTT
TRBV20-1,NA,NA,TRBJ2-5,11,CSAAPQETQYF,TGCAGTGCGGCCCCCCAAGAGACCCAGTACTTC
TRBV11-2,TRBD2,NA,TRBJ2-2,12,CAGAGGTGELFF,TGTGCCGGGGCGGGAGGGACCGGGGAGCTGTTTTTT
TRBV7-9,TRBD1,NA,TRBJ2-5,13,CASSLRGQGTQYF,TGTGCCAGCAGCTTAAGGGGGCAGGGGACCCAGTACTTC
TRBV6-1,NA,NA,TRBJ1-5,14,CASCRVQSNQPQHF,TGTGCCAGTTGCCGGGTTCAGAGCAATCAGCCCCAGCATTTT
TRBV11-3,TRBD1,NA,TRBJ1-1,14,CASSQGGQENEAFF,TGTGCCAGCAGCCAGGGGGGACAGGAGAATGAAGCTTTCTTT
TRBV19,TRBD1,NA,TRBJ1-4,16,CASSDPRQGLGEKLFF,TGTGCCAGTAGCGACCCTAGACAGGGCCTTGGTGAAAAACTGTTTTTT
TRBV19,NA,NA,TRBJ1-1,14,CASSAAPRATEAFF,TGTGCCAGTAGCGCCGCCCCCAGGGCCACTGAAGCTTTCTTT
TRBV7-9,NA,NA,TRBJ2-2,14,CASSFTGGTGELFF,TGTGCCAGCAGCTTTACCGGAGGCACCGGGGAGCTGTTTTTT
TRBV29-1,TRBD2,NA,TRBJ2-7,12,CTAGDLTYEQYF,TGCACCGCGGGGGATTTGACCTACGAGCAGTACTTC
TRBV2,NA,few,TRBJ1-5,14,CASSEEGGNQPQHF,TGTGCCAGCAGTGAGGAGGGTGGCAATCAGCCCCAGCATTTT
TRBV7-6,TRBD1,NA,TRBJ1-5,15,CASSLAGTGFQPQHF,TGTGCCAGCAGCTTAGCGGGGACAGGGTTCCAGCCCCAGCATTTT
TRBV11-2,NA,NA,TRBJ1-1,14,CASSQDGTILEAFF,TGTGCCAGCAGCCAGGACGGGACGATCCTTGAAGCTTTCTTT
TRBV9,NA,NA,TRBJ1-2,15,CASSVGPAVLYGYTF,TGTGCCAGCAGCGTCGGGCCAGCAGTACTCTATGGCTACACCTTC
TRBV4-1,TRBD1,NA,TRBJ1-1,17,CASSPGAVRGRHGVAFF,TGCGCCAGCAGCCCCGGGGCGGTCAGGGGGCGTCATGGGGTGGCTTTCTTT
TRBV9,TRBD1,NA,TRBJ2-3,15,CASSVGGGRTDTQYF,TGTGCCAGCAGCGTAGGAGGGGGCCGGACAGATACGCAGTATTTT
TRBV6-5,NA,NA,TRBJ1-2,13,CASARDRLYGYTF,TGTGCCAGCGCCCGAGATCGGCTCTATGGCTACACCTTC
TRBV2,NA,NA,TRBJ1-5,13,CASKREGNQPQHF,TGTGCCAGCAAGCGGGAAGGCAATCAGCCCCAGCATTTT